The source of this TCR beta chain is a study of blood T cell repertoires in COVID-19. Study as a whole: Samples came from the United States, Italy and Spain, spanning acute and convalescent COVID-19. The cDNA or gDNA used as material had been derived from T cells, B-cell-depleted T cells, or PBMCs.

V dropped 3 bases and J dropped 4; count of bases not matched to a gene: 6. Germline loops: CDR1 LNHDA, CDR2 SQIVND (reference sequence). The CDR3 is 15 residues long. The count of this clone is one. Per the original methods: Scientists estimated how many nucleated cells there were by amplifying reference gene primers. Here immunoSEQ multiplex PCR was the method, and the copy in TCRdb shows in-frame clones only, minus some. V and J calls and clone size are as listed in that table; D and trimming were resolved from the DNA. The profile covers 150,000 or so clones, with 82% appearing a single time and around 15% taken by the ten largest.

The sequencing sample was made of peripheral blood. J is TRBJ2-1 and V is TRBV19; 7 bases fit TRBD2. The receptor's source is a human donor with acute or convalescent COVID-19. The donor label of this sample is uncertain. This CDR3 reads CASSIPRGEYNEQFF. DNA of the CDR3: TGTGCCAGTAGTATTCCCCGGGGGGAATACAATGAGCAGTTCTTC. Combining the CDR3 with reference TRBV19 and TRBJ2-1 gives the whole variable domain DGGITQSPKYLFRKEGQNVTLSCEQNLNHDAMYWYRQDPGQGLRLIYYSQIVNDFQKGDIAEGYSVSREKKESFPLTVTSAQKNPTAFYLCASSIPRGEYNEQFFGPGTRLTVL.